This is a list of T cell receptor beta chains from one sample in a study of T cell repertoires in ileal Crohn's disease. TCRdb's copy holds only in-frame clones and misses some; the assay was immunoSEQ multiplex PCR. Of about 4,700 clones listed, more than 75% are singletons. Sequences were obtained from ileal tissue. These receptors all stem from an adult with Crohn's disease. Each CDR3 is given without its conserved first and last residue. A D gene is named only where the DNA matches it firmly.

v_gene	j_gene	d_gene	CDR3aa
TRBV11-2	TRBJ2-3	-	ASSLGPRGTPSSTDTQY
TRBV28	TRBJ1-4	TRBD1	ASSLGQGALGKLF
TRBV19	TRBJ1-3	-	ASSRGGSGNTIY
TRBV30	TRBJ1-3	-	AWKAGNSGNTIY
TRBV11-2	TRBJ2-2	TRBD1	ASSPGQGKTGELF
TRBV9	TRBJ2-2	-	ASSPDTGELF
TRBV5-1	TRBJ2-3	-	ASSLGLGTDTQY
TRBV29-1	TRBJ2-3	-	SAAGGRTDTQY
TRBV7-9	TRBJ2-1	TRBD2	ASRKIAGGDAEQF
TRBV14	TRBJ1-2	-	ASSQLGGDYGYT
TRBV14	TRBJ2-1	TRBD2	ASSQDVRAGGLGEQF
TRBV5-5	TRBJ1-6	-	ASSLVAGSYNSPLH
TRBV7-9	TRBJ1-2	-	ALRGTEGKDYGYT
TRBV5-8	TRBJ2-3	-	ASSSDRGTDTQY
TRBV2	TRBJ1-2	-	ASRTGGYT
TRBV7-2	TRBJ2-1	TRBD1	ASSFRTGGNEQF
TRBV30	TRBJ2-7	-	AWSKGIKYEQY
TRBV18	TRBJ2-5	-	ASSPSEGTQETQY
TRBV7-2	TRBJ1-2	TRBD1	ASSTPDRRRYGYT
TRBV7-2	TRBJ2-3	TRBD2	ASSFTSGVSTDTQY
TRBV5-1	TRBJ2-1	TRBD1	ASSEGQGNGQF
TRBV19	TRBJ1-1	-	ASGRGTIEAF
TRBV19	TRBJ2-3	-	ASRSTVSHWDTQY
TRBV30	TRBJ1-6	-	AWSVRDRRNSPLH
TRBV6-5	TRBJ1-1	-	ASSWGPGARTEAF
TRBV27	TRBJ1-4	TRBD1	ASTATGTGFEKLF
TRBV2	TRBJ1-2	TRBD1	ASRGDRVNYGYT
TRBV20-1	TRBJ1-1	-	SARGQIEAF
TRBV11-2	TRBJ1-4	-	ASSLTRQAATNEKLF
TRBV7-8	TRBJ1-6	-	ASSTQGRDSPLH
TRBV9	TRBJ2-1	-	ASSATGGPQEIEQF
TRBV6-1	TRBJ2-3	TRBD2	ASSAVAGGITDTQY
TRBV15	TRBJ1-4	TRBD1	ATSRVVGTVNNEKLF
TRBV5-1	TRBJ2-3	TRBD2	ASSPRLAGGTDTQY
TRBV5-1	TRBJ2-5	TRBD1	ASSLGAGTGYETQY